This T cell receptor (beta chain) was sequenced during a study of control samples from healthy donors and cancer patients. This clone has only one observation. Germline is not matched at one junction end, which may reflect a read error. The CDR3 spans 15 residues. Germline assignment: CDR1 SQVTM and CDR2 ANQGSEA. Libraries were prepared by immunoSEQ multiplex PCR; TCRdb keeps only in-frame clonotypes and omits some of them. The sample has approximately 150,000 clones, 91% seen once; the top ten hold approximately 2.9%. The receptor was isolated from a man aged 25-45 years in good health. Sequenced material: blood. The rearrangement links TRBV29-1 to TRBJ2-2; TRBD2 matches at 9 bases. As DNA, the CDR3 is TGCAGCGCTGAAAGCGGGGGGCGAAACACCGGGGAGCTGTTTTTT. It yields the protein CSAESGGRNTGELFF.